These 4 T cell receptor beta chains share one sample of origin, sequenced in a study of T cells after yellow fever vaccination (dated by TCRdb to about 2019). Library preparation used 5' RACE. Instrument used: Illumina HiSeq 2500. TCRdb trimmed the raw reads at Q25, called clones with MiXCR and kept productive beta chains. Rows are combined by CDR3 protein, so each entry shows the most common genes and DNA. This sample gives about 300,000 distinct CDR3 sequences in total; 6.5% to 8.5% of them show up just once. The ten largest clones add up to roughly a sixth of the sample. This sample's treatment or condition label indicates: live attenuated yellow fever vaccine strain. Specimen: PBMCs, collected about 49 days after the first yellow fever vaccination. All receptors derive from a young man who received the YFV17D yellow fever vaccine.

This clonotype came up many times. This chain uses TRBV12-3 or TRBV12-4 with TRBJ2-1; 12 bases are a match to TRBD2. There are 16 residues in the CDR3. V shed 3 bases, J shed 4 bases, and the junction held 4 bases outside the gene matches. The CDR3 reads CASSFPSGGVYNEQFF. DNA of the CDR3: TGTGCCAGCAGTTTCCCTAGCGGGGGGGTATACAATGAGCAGTTCTTC.

The chain employs TRBV5-1 and TRBJ2-5, with a possible D match to TRBD2 (6 bases). Germline CDR1 and CDR2: SGHRS and YFSETQ. The CDR3 is 15 residues long. The V and J ends lost 1 base and 4 bases respectively, with 14 bases between them. The CDR3: CASSLTPGVRETQYF. The CDR3, as DNA: TGCGCCAGCAGCTTGACTCCGGGGGTACGAGAGACCCAGTACTTC.

The chain employs TRBV20-1 and TRBJ2-7, with D perhaps matching TRBD1 (5 bases). The V gene lost 5 bases and the J gene lost 5 bases, with 13 bases spanning the gap. From germline, CDR1 is DFQATT and CDR2 SNEGSKA (reference sequence). The CDR3 covers 12 residues. The CDR3 DNA reads TGCAGTGCTCGGTCTAGGGGAAACGAGCAGTACTTC. The encoded protein is CSARSRGNEQYF.

There are a few counts of this clonotype. This sequence joins TRBV28 and TRBJ2-7; D possibly corresponds to TRBD1 (6 bases). The CDR3 loop spans 15 amino acids. The V and J ends lost 7 bases and 2 bases respectively, with 18 bases between them. CDR1 MDHEN and CDR2 SYDVKM come from the germline V gene. The CDR3 is CASTPTGKDPYEQYV. CDR3 in DNA: TGTGCCAGCACCCCCACAGGGAAGGACCCCTACGAGCAGTACGTC.